These T cell receptor beta chains were read from a single sample in a study of response to subunit inactivated influenza vaccine. TCRdb independently ran MiXCR on the RT-PCR reads; one entry per CDR3 protein. The table shows about 500,000 distinct CDR3 sequences, with 16% occurring only once. The sequenced sample was CD4+ T cells sorted from PBMCs, obtained about 24 months after vaccination. These receptors came from a man aged 50 to 75 who received an inactivated influenza vaccine. The CDR3 runs from the conserved cysteine through the conserved F or W. A D gene is named only where the DNA matches it firmly. Size tells how often a clone was seen (once, few, many) or the class of an expanded clone, and some rows leave it out.

>.|many|TRBV11-2|TRBJ1-4
TGTGCCAGCAGCTTAGATCGGGGGACTTATGAAAAACTGTTTTTT
CASSLDRGTYEKLFF
>.|.|TRBV2|TRBJ2-3
TGTGCCAGCAGTGAAGAAGGTGGAGGTACAGATACGCAGTATTTT
CASSEEGGGTDTQYF
>TRBD2|many|TRBV7-2|TRBJ2-1
TGTGCCAGCAGCCACCTAGGACTAGCGGGAGCCAATGAGCAGTTCTTC
CASSHLGLAGANEQFF
>.|.|TRBV5-1|TRBJ2-1
TGCGCCAGCAGCCCCGGACAGGGACTAGCTCGTTTCGATGAGCAGTTCTTC
CASSPGQGLARFDEQFF
>TRBD1|many|TRBV4-1|TRBJ2-7
TGCGCCAGCGGGACAGGATCCTACGAGCAGTACTTC
CASGTGSYEQYF
>TRBD1|few|TRBV5-1|TRBJ2-1
TGCGCCAGCAGCAGGGACAGGGCGAGCTCCTACAATGAGCAGTTCTTC
CASSRDRASSYNEQFF
>TRBD1|once|TRBV7-2|TRBJ2-7
TGTGCCAGCAGCCCGAACCCGGGACAGGGGGCGCAGGGGTACTTC
CASSPNPGQGAQGYF
>.|many|TRBV4-2|TRBJ2-3
TGTGCCAGCAGCCAAGATACGAGCGATACGCAGTATTTT
CASSQDTSDTQYF
>TRBD2|few|TRBV20-1|TRBJ2-5
TGCAGTGCCCGCACCTCTAGCGGGAGGGGAAGTAGGCAAGAGACCCAGTACTTC
CSARTSSGRGSRQETQYF
>.|many|TRBV20-1|TRBJ1-2
TGCAGTGCTAGAGGGCAGGAGTATGGCTACACCTTC
CSARGQEYGYTF
>.|few|TRBV6-1|TRBJ1-6
TGTGCCAGCAGTCCCCGGGGGGGCGAGTCACCCCTCCACTTT
CASSPRGGESPLHF
>TRBD2|few|TRBV3-1|TRBJ2-2
TGTGCCAGCAGCCAAGCCAGCGGGAGGGCCGAATACACCGGGGAGCTGTTTTTT
CASSQASGRAEYTGELFF
>TRBD1|few|TRBV7-8|TRBJ2-7
TGTGCCAGCAGCTCCGGGACAGGTTTCGAGCAGTACTTC
CASSSGTGFEQYF
>TRBD1|.|TRBV11-2|TRBJ2-4
TGTGCCAGCAGCTTATCTCTGTTCAGGGGGTTGATCAAAAACATTCAGTACTTC
CASSLSLFRGLIKNIQYF
>TRBD2|few|TRBV5-1|TRBJ2-1
TGCGCCAGCAGCTCTCTCCGGGGGGGGAGCTCCTACAATGAGCAGTTCTTC
CASSSLRGGSSYNEQFF
>TRBD2|few|TRBV4-3|TRBJ2-1
TGCGCCAGCAGCCAAGACCGGGGGGGACTAGCGGGGAATTACAATGAGCAGTTCTTC
CASSQDRGGLAGNYNEQFF
>TRBD2|.|TRBV24-1|TRBJ2-1
TGTGCCACCAGTGACTTTAGGACTAGCGGGACGGATAATGAGCAGTTCTTC
CATSDFRTSGTDNEQFF
>.|few|TRBV20-1|TRBJ1-2
TGCAGTGCTAGAGTGGCGGCAGGGAACTATGGCTACACCTTC
CSARVAAGNYGYTF
>.|.|TRBV20-1|TRBJ1-5
TGCAGTGCTAGGGGCAGGGACAATCAGCCCCAGCATTTT
CSARGRDNQPQHF
>TRBD1|few|TRBV24-1|TRBJ2-1
TGTGCCACCAGTGACCCCGGGACAGGGGGGAGCGACGAGCAGTTCTTC
CATSDPGTGGSDEQFF
>.|many|TRBV24-1|TRBJ2-1
TGTGCCACCAGTGTGGCCACCCGAGATGAGCAGTTCTTC
CATSVATRDEQFF
>TRBD2|.|TRBV20-1|TRBJ2-3
TGCGCCTCGACCTCGCTAGGCGGGGGGCCGGGGGATACGCAGTATTTT
CASTSLGGGPGDTQYF
>.|.|TRBV20-1|TRBJ2-1
TGCAGTGCTAGAGGGACTACCAATTTGCAGCAGTTCTTC
CSARGTTNLQQFF
>TRBD1|many|TRBV28|TRBJ1-1
TGTGCCAGCAGTTCCCCAGAGGGACAGGGGGCTGGGGCCACTGAAGCTTTCTTT
CASSSPEGQGAGATEAFF
>.|few|TRBV5-1|TRBJ1-5
TGCGCCAGCAGCTTGGGTCCAGGGGCCAATCAGCCCCAGCATTTT
CASSLGPGANQPQHF
>TRBD2|many|TRBV7-2|TRBJ2-5
TGTGCCAGCACCCTACTAGCGGGACAACAAGAGACCCAGTACTTC
CASTLLAGQQETQYF
>TRBD2|.|TRBV7-9|TRBJ2-2
TGTGCCCAACACCGGGGGCTAGCGGGAAGCGGGGAGCTGTTTTTT
CAQHRGLAGSGELFF